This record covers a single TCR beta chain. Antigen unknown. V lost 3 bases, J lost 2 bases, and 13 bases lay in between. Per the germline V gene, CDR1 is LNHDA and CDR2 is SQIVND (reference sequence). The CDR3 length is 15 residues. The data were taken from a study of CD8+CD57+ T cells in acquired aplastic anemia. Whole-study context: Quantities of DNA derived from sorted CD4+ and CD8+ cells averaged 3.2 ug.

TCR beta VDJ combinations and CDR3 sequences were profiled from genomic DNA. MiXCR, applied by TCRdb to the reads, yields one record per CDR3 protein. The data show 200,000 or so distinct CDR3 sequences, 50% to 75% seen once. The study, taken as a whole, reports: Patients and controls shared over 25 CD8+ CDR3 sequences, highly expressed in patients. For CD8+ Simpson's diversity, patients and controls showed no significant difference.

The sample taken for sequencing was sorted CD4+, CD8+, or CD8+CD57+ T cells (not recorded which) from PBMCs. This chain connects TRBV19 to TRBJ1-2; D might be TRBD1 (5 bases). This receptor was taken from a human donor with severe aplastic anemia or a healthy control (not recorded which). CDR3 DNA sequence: TGTGCCAGTAGTATTTTGGGGGGAGTGAACTATGGCTACACCTTC. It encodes CASSILGGVNYGYTF.